This paragraph reports one T cell receptor beta chain. V trimming: 4 bases; J trimming: 7 bases; junction bases outside the gene matches: 20. CDR3 length: 18 amino acids. Germline assignment: CDR1 MRHNA and CDR2 SNTAGT. The sample belongs to a study of blood T cell repertoires in COVID-19. Only in-frame clones appear in the TCRdb table, and some are missing; sequencing was by immunoSEQ multiplex PCR. The table includes about 260,000 clones, around 86% detected once. The clonotype comes from a man aged 40-50 years who had recovered from COVID-19. The chain links TRBV6-4 to TRBJ2-7, with TRBD1 matching over 9 bases. Input material: peripheral blood. CDR3 sequence reads: CASSAFSRDRDKRKEQYF. CDR3 bases: TGTGCCAGCAGTGCCTTCAGCAGGGACAGGGATAAACGGAAGGAGCAGTACTTC.